This is a list of T cell receptor beta chains from one sample in a study of monozygotic twins with inflammatory bowel disease. One entry per CDR3 protein, without DNA, is what TCRdb gives after re-calling the 5' RACE reads. The sample totals about 450,000 distinct CDR3 sequences. The material sequenced was blood. Receptor source: a human donor with ulcerative colitis or Crohn's disease, or a healthy co-twin of an affected twin (not recorded which). Each CDR3 is given with its conserved first and last residue.

V	J	CDR3
TRBV20-1	TRBJ2-7	CSATLYRGSSYEQYF
TRBV27	TRBJ1-1	CASRGLWMGVRAFF
TRBV29-1	TRBJ2-7	CSVQGGGRVSYEQYF
TRBV7-3	TRBJ2-1	CASSPGQGYRGEWFF
TRBV7-8	TRBJ2-5	CASSLRQTQETQYF
TRBV9	TRBJ2-3	CASSPSGGKTDTQYF
TRBV7-2	TRBJ2-1	CASSSLNGQPNEQFF
TRBV12-3/TRBV12-4	TRBJ2-4	CASSPSSGGVGNIQYF
TRBV12-3/TRBV12-4	TRBJ2-7	CASKLDRSSYEQYF
TRBV6-5	TRBJ1-5	CASSFRDPKFSNQPQHF
TRBV5-1	TRBJ1-1	CASSSTTGDLTEAFF
TRBV20-1	TRBJ1-4	CSARGGLGGDEKLFF
TRBV5-1	TRBJ2-7	CASRRGRGLDEQYF
TRBV20-1	TRBJ2-3	CSARRTSGALTDTQYF
TRBV9	TRBJ2-3	CASSVSSGGAGDTQYF
TRBV3-1	TRBJ1-2	CASSQARGAYGYTF
TRBV6-1	TRBJ2-5	CASNRDRGTETQYF
TRBV11-3	TRBJ1-6	CASSTGRRTSSPLHF
TRBV7-8	TRBJ2-7	CASRLDPPNLYEQYF
TRBV21-1	TRBJ2-2	CASSLDRGQHTGELFF
TRBV20-1	TRBJ2-7	CSALGRYSYEQYF
TRBV5-4	TRBJ1-1	CASSPRGGGTTEAFF
TRBV12-3/TRBV12-4	TRBJ1-1	CASSFATEAFF
TRBV5-1	TRBJ2-5	CASAMGVIVETQYF
TRBV14	TRBJ2-2	CASSRTSGRDTGELFF
TRBV5-1	TRBJ2-5	CASSLVTSGEGTQYF
TRBV20-1	TRBJ1-6	CSAKQGSQDNSPLHF
TRBV7-2	TRBJ2-7	CASSRRTGVYEQYF
TRBV24-1	TRBJ2-1	CATSDFRDGNNEQFF
TRBV5-1	TRBJ2-2	CASSWETSNTGELFF
TRBV28	TRBJ2-3	CASRAGGPDTQYF
TRBV5-1	TRBJ1-2	CASSPTTGFDYGYTF
TRBV10-3	TRBJ2-7	CAITQKTGNEQYF